One sample yielded the 20 T cell receptor beta chains listed below, sequenced in a study of T cells in Graves' hyperthyroidism and ophthalmopathy. TCR beta CDR3 regions were amplified from RNA transcripts. The study used the HTBI primer set for a first-round RT-PCR of the TCR CDR3. One entry per CDR3 protein, called by TCRdb with MiXCR from the multiplex PCR reads. The table has fewer than 900,000 distinct CDR3 sequences, 16% seen once. The sample taken for sequencing was blood. Every receptor here comes from a man between 18 and 29 years old with Graves' hyperthyroidism.

There are a few counts of this clonotype. The chain carries TRBV28 and TRBJ1-4; D is perhaps TRBD1 (5 bases). This CDR3 contains 11 residues. Per the germline V gene, CDR1 is MDHEN and CDR2 is SYDVKM. V lost 8 bases, J lost 7 bases, and 8 bases lay in between. CDR3 sequence reads: CASGGGEKLFF. CDR3 coding DNA: TGTGCCAGCGGTGGGGGTGAAAAACTGTTTTTT.

This clonotype was seen repeatedly, ten times or more. J is TRBJ1-4 and V is TRBV18, with TRBD1 matching 11 bases. The CDR3 sequence is 15 residues long. The germline V gene encodes CDR1 KGHSH and CDR2 LQKENI. V was pared by 5 bases and J by 8 bases, with 7 bases of the junction left unmatched. The CDR3 DNA follows: TGTGCCAGCTCAACAAGGACAGGGGGCGAAGAAAAACTGTTTTTT. The encoded protein is CASSTRTGGEEKLFF.

This clonotype turned up a few times. The rearrangement uses TRBV5-1 and TRBJ2-4, with 7 bases matching TRBD2. CDR1 and CDR2 (germline): SGHRS, YFSETQ. CDR3 length: 15 amino acids. Trimming removed 4 bases from V and 4 bases from J; junction bases left unmatched: 8. The CDR3 nucleotides are TGCGCCAGCAGCCCGCCTTCGGGGGGAAAAAACATTCAGTACTTC. It translates to CASSPPSGGKNIQYF.

In its sample, this clonotype was seen many times. The V and J genes are TRBV28 and TRBJ2-7; 11 nucleotides match TRBD2. The J segment lost 4 bases and the V segment lost 5 bases, leaving 4 bases of the junction unmatched. Germline loops: CDR1 MDHEN, CDR2 SYDVKM. The CDR3 sequence is 14 residues long. CDR3 loop: CASSTSGSGYEQYF. CDR3 DNA sequence: TGTGCCAGCAGTACTAGCGGGAGCGGTTACGAGCAGTACTTC.

The CDR3 sequence: CASTMRQGGYTF. The CDR3 coding sequence is TGTGCCAGCACCATGAGGCAGGGTGGCTACACCTTC. The V and J genes are TRBV6-1 and TRBJ1-2; tentatively, D is TRBD1 (5 bases). The CDR3 has 12 amino acids. V lost 7 bases, J lost 7 bases, and 13 bases lay in between. Germline-derived CDR1 and CDR2 are MNHNS and SASEGT.

The chain employs TRBV4-2 and TRBJ1-1; TRBD1 might be the D (5 bases). Trimming pared 0 bases from V and 2 bases from J, leaving 10 bases between. Germline V gene sequence: CDR1 LGHNA, CDR2 YNFKEQ. This CDR3 has 15 amino acids. CDR3: CASSQDLGENTEAFF. The CDR3 coding sequence is TGTGCCAGCAGCCAAGATTTAGGGGAAAACACTGAAGCTTTCTTT.

In its sample, this clonotype was seen many times. This chain links TRBV12-3 or TRBV12-4 with TRBJ2-7, with D maybe TRBD1 (5 bases). The CDR3 is 12 amino acids. Trimming pared 7 bases from V and 4 bases from J, leaving 11 bases between. CDR3 in amino acids: CASMNRRYEQYF. CDR3 DNA sequence: TGTGCCAGCATGAACAGGAGATACGAGCAGTACTTC.

This clonotype was detected only a few times. The chain links TRBV7-2 to TRBJ2-1; D remains ambiguous. V was pared by 3 bases and J by 7 bases, with 7 bases between. Germline loops: CDR1 SGHTA, CDR2 FQGNSA. CDR3 length: 12 residues. The CDR3 loop is CASSFWSNEQFF. The CDR3 region has the DNA TGTGCCAGCAGCTTTTGGTCGAATGAGCAGTTCTTC.

The rearrangement joins TRBV28 to TRBJ2-7, with 8 nucleotides matching TRBD2. Germline V gives CDR1 MDHEN, CDR2 SYDVKM. V lost 6 bases and J lost 3; bases outside the gene matches: 4. The CDR3 covers 13 residues. The CDR3 here is CASRGSGSYEQYF. CDR3 bases: TGTGCCAGCAGGGGAAGCGGGAGCTACGAGCAGTACTTC.

This clonotype was recorded at least ten times. The rearrangement uses TRBV2 and TRBJ2-7, with a tentative D call TRBD1 (6 bases). CDR3 length: 13 amino acids. The germline V gene encodes CDR1 SNHLY and CDR2 FYNNEI. Trimming took 1 base from V and 5 from J, leaving 9 bases between them. For the CDR3, the DNA is TGTGCCAGCAGTGAAGGTCAGGGGAACGAGCAGTACTTC. This gives the protein CASSEGQGNEQYF.

This clonotype appeared many times. This sequence joins TRBV6-1 and TRBJ1-2; D perhaps matches TRBD1 (5 bases). The CDR3 consists of 13 residues. Trimming pared 2 bases from V and 4 bases from J, leaving 8 bases between. CDR1 and CDR2 (germline): MNHNS, SASEGT. In DNA form, the CDR3 reads TGTGCCAGCAGTGAATCAGGGAGCTATGGCTACACCTTC. It yields the protein CASSESGSYGYTF.

This clonotype was recorded many times. The chain employs TRBV28 and TRBJ2-5; perhaps TRBD2 as D (5 bases). V was cut by 8 bases and J by 7 bases, with 14 bases left in between. This CDR3 comprises 12 residues. The germline CDR1 and CDR2 sequences are MDHEN and SYDVKM. CDR3 protein: CASGPPSGTQYF. The CDR3 DNA follows: TGTGCCAGCGGGCCCCCGAGCGGGACCCAGTACTTC.

This clonotype was detected ten times or more. This chain connects TRBV12-3 or TRBV12-4 to TRBJ2-7, with D hard to call. The CDR3 has 14 amino acids. V was cut by 2 bases and J by 3 bases, with 11 bases left in between. CDR3 DNA sequence: TGTGCCAGCAGTTTATTAGGGTCCCGCTACGAGCAGTACTTC. It is translated as CASSLLGSRYEQYF.

The rearrangement joins TRBV7-9 to TRBJ1-6; possibly TRBD1 for D (5 bases). The CDR3 is 17 amino acids. Germline assignment: CDR1 SEHNR and CDR2 FQNEAQ (reference sequence). Trimming left V 5 bases short and J 4 bases short, with 18 bases between. The CDR3 coding sequence is TGTGCCAGCAGCCCCGACAGTCCACCTGGGTATAATTCACCCCTCCACTTT. Residues: CASSPDSPPGYNSPLHF.

This clonotype was observed a few times. The missing conserved phenylalanine or tryptophan at the end of this CDR3 makes a read error likely. V is TRBV12-3 or TRBV12-4 and J is TRBJ2-2, with 7 bases identical to TRBD1. The V and J ends lost 5 bases and 4 bases, in that order; junction bases with no gene match: 4. This CDR3 region has 14 residues. CDR3 bases: TGTGCCAGCAGTCGACAGGGAAGCACCGGGGAGCTGTTTCTT. This encodes CASSRQGSTGELFL.

This clonotype was recorded once. The CDR3 coding sequence is TGTGCCAGCAGCTTAGTGCCTAGCGGGAAACCTTACGAGCAGTACTTC. This translates into CASSLVPSGKPYEQYF. V is TRBV7-9 and J is TRBJ2-7; 9 bases match TRBD2. J lost 4 bases, V lost 1 base, and 8 bases had no gene match. The germline gives CDR1 SEHNR, CDR2 FQNEAQ (reference sequence). CDR3 size: 16 residues.

This clonotype has a count of ten or more. This chain links TRBV11-3 with TRBJ2-5; either TRBD1 or TRBD2 may supply D (5 bases each). CDR3 length: 17 amino acids. Germline assignment: CDR1 SGHNT and CDR2 YENEEA. V was shortened by 5 bases and J by 2 bases, with 21 bases between the two germline ends. CDR3 region: CASSPGTTPRVQETQYF. For the CDR3, the DNA is TGTGCCAGCAGCCCGGGGACGACACCCCGAGTTCAAGAGACCCAGTACTTC. The full variable domain, in which reference TRBV11-3 and TRBJ2-5 provide the parts outside the CDR3, is EAGVVQSPRYKIIEKKQPVAFWCNPISGHNTLYWYLQNLGQGPELLIRYENEEAVDDSQLPKDRFSAERLKGVDSTLKIQPAELGDSAVYLCASSPGTTPRVQETQYFGPGTRLLVL.

This clonotype showed up many times. The V call is TRBV20-1, the J call TRBJ2-5, with TRBD2 as a possible D gene (6 bases). From germline, CDR1 is DFQATT and CDR2 SNEGSKA (reference sequence). This CDR3 is 15 amino acids long. The V end lost 3 bases, the J end lost 0 bases, and 14 bases lay between the germline ends. The CDR3 spells CSARARDWYQETQYF. CDR3 DNA sequence: TGCAGTGCTAGGGCTAGGGACTGGTACCAAGAGACCCAGTACTTC.

This clonotype was recorded at least ten times. The V call is TRBV4-3, the J call TRBJ2-5; the D call may be TRBD1 or TRBD2 (5 bases each). Germline loops: CDR1 LGHNA, CDR2 YSLEER. V gave up 1 base and J gave up 1 base, with 13 bases separating them. CDR3 length: 16 amino acids. The CDR3 region has the DNA TGCGCCAGCAGCCAAGCCGGAGGCAGGGCCCAAGAGACCCAGTACTTC. It encodes CASSQAGGRAQETQYF.

This clonotype was seen more than once but under ten times. The chain uses TRBV12-3 or TRBV12-4 and TRBJ1-5; no clear D. The CDR3 loop spans 15 amino acids. With 2 bases removed from V and 1 base from J, the gap between germline ends came to 9 bases. CDR3: CASSLSLRSNQPQHF. DNA for the CDR3: TGTGCCAGCAGTTTAAGTCTGAGAAGCAATCAGCCCCAGCATTTT.